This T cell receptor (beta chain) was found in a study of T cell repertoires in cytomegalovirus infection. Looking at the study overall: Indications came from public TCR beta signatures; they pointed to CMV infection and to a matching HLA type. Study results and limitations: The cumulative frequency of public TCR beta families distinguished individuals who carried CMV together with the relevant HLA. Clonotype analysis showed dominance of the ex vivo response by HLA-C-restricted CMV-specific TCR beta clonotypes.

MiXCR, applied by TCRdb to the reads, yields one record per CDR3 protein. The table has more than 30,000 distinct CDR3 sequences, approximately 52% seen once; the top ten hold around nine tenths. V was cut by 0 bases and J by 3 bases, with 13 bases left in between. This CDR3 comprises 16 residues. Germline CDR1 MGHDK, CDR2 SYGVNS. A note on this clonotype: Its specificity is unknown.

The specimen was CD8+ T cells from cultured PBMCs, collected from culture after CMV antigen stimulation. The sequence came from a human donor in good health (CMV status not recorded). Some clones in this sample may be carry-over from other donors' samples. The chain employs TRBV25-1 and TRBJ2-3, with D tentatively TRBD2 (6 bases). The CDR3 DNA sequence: TGTGCCAGCAGTGAATATCGGGAGACAAGAACAGATACGCAGTATTTT. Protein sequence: CASSEYRETRTDTQYF.